These T cell receptor beta chains were read from a single sample in a study of cytomegalovirus exposure and HLA in healthy donors. The protocol was immunoSEQ multiplex PCR, while the TCRdb copy is restricted to in-frame clones and leaves out a portion. The top ten hold about 20% of the sample, which has more than 50,000 clones, approximately 70% seen once. The sample was PBMCs. These receptors came from a woman between 50 and 59 years old in good health and CMV-seropositive. The CDR3 runs from the conserved cysteine through the conserved F or W. The D gene is left open where the match is weak. Size tells how often a clone was seen (once, few, many) or the class of an expanded clone, and some rows leave it out.

J gene | V gene | D gene | clone size | CDR3 protein | CDR3 DNA
TRBJ2-1 | TRBV27 | TRBD2 | - | CASSLLGGRALNEQFF | TGTGCCAGCAGTTTATTGGGCGGGAGGGCCCTGAATGAGCAGTTCTTC
TRBJ2-1 | TRBV5-1 | - | - | CASSLEGGTTYNEQFF | TGCGCCAGCAGCTTGGAAGGTGGGACAACCTACAATGAGCAGTTCTTC
TRBJ1-6 | TRBV6-1 | - | - | CASSERQGRVSPLHF | TGTGCCAGCAGTGAACGGCAGGGGAGGGTGTCACCCCTCCACTTT
TRBJ1-5 | TRBV7-2 | TRBD1 | - | CASSTIQGQGGYQPQHF | TGTGCCAGCAGCACAATCCAAGGACAGGGGGGCTATCAGCCCCAGCATTTT
TRBJ2-7 | TRBV2 | - | - | CASSDGGPYEQYF | TGTGCCAGCAGTGACGGAGGGCCCTACGAGCAGTACTTC
TRBJ2-1 | TRBV10-3 | - | few | CAIRTIAESSYNEQFF | TGTGCCATCAGGACAATAGCGGAAAGCTCCTACAATGAGCAGTTCTTC
TRBJ2-1 | TRBV7-3 | TRBD2 | - | CASSVNSGSSYNEQFF | TGTGCCAGCAGCGTCAATAGCGGGTCCTCCTACAATGAGCAGTTCTTC
TRBJ1-2 | TRBV5-4 | - | - | CASSLESYSNYGYTF | TGTGCCAGCAGCTTGGAGTCCTACTCTAACTATGGCTACACCTTC
TRBJ2-5 | TRBV19 | TRBD2 | - | CASSKLTSAQETQYF | TGTGCCAGTAGTAAACTGACTAGCGCGCAAGAGACCCAGTACTTC
TRBJ2-3 | TRBV7-2 | TRBD2 | medium-sized | CASSLILAGGDTQYF | TGTGCCAGCAGCTTAATCCTAGCGGGGGGTGATACGCAGTATTTT
TRBJ2-1 | TRBV7-9 | - | - | CASSPDYEQFF | TGTGCCAGCAGCCCAGACTATGAGCAGTTCTTC
TRBJ2-3 | TRBV7-9 | - | - | CASSGGVRDSQPTDTQYF | TGTGCCAGCAGCGGAGGGGTCAGGGACAGCCAGCCCACAGATACGCAGTATTTT
TRBJ1-2 | TRBV11-2 | - | once | CASTWTADGYTF | TGTGCCAGCACCTGGACAGCAGATGGCTACACCTTC
TRBJ2-7 | TRBV10-1 | TRBD1 | - | CASSGRQGPTKDYEQYF | TGCGCCAGCAGTGGCAGACAGGGCCCTACAAAGGACTACGAGCAGTACTTC
TRBJ2-7 | TRBV5-6 | - | few | CASSLSGQYYEQYF | TGTGCCAGCAGCTTGAGTGGACAGTACTACGAGCAGTACTTC
TRBJ1-1 | TRBV7-6 | - | - | CASSSQSGGNTEAFF | TGTGCCAGCAGCTCCCAGTCCGGGGGGAACACTGAAGCTTTCTTT
TRBJ2-1 | TRBV7-8 | TRBD2 | - | CASSSIAGGRDNEQFF | TGTGCCAGCAGCTCAATAGCGGGAGGGCGCGACAATGAGCAGTTCTTC
TRBJ2-7 | TRBV19 | TRBD1 | few | CASRSSPGGSYEQYF | TGTGCCAGTAGGAGCTCCCCAGGGGGCTCCTACGAGCAGTACTTC
TRBJ1-1 | TRBV11-2 | TRBD1 | - | CASSRTGKNTEAFF | TGTGCCAGCAGCCGGACAGGGAAGAACACTGAAGCTTTCTTT
TRBJ2-6 | TRBV19 | TRBD1 | - | CASNPGQGGANVLTF | TGTGCCAGTAACCCGGGACAGGGTGGGGCCAACGTCCTGACTTTC
TRBJ1-5 | TRBV27 | TRBD1 | once | CASSSRQGFYSNQPQHF | TGTGCCAGCAGTTCCCGACAGGGGTTTTATAGCAATCAGCCCCAGCATTTT
TRBJ1-2 | TRBV4-3 | - | - | CASSQDRGANYGYTF | TGCGCCAGCAGCCAAGACAGGGGAGCTAACTATGGCTACACCTTC
TRBJ1-5 | TRBV2 | - | - | CASRADLNQPQHF | TGTGCCAGCAGGGCTGATCTCAATCAGCCCCAGCATTTT
TRBJ2-1 | TRBV28 | TRBD1 | - | CASSPTGGRSSWDHEQFF | TGTGCCAGCAGTCCGACAGGGGGCCGCTCCAGTTGGGACCATGAGCAGTTCTTC
TRBJ2-1 | TRBV13 | - | - | CASSLIGSDNEQFF | TGTGCCAGCAGCTTAATTGGCTCTGACAATGAGCAGTTCTTC
TRBJ2-3 | TRBV7-2 | - | - | CASSSPPGGPTDTQYF | TGTGCCAGCAGCTCCCCTCCCGGAGGACCCACAGATACGCAGTATTTT
TRBJ2-1 | TRBV27 | - | - | CASSRSLLGMLNEQFF | TGTGCCAGCAGCCGTTCGTTACTAGGTATGCTGAATGAGCAGTTCTTC
TRBJ1-2 | TRBV10-3 | TRBD1 | - | CAITFGTGSGYTF | TGTGCCATCACTTTCGGGACAGGGAGCGGCTACACCTTC
TRBJ2-7 | TRBV29-1 | TRBD1 | few | CSVEDPGQGIGYEQYF | TGCAGCGTTGAAGATCCGGGACAGGGGATAGGCTACGAGCAGTACTTC